Below, 25 T cell receptor beta chains from the same sample are listed, as sequenced in a study of CD8 T cells in Susac syndrome. Random hexamers were used to reverse transcribe the RNA input (about 0.45 to 1 ug). TCRdb ran MiXCR on the immunoSEQ multiplex PCR reads and lists one entry per CDR3 protein. The data contain 200,000 to 300,000 distinct CDR3 sequences, 80% to 95% of them singletons. Source material: CD4+ T cells from PBMCs. All receptors come from a human donor with multiple sclerosis.

The chain carries TRBV20-1 and TRBJ2-3; weak D call: TRBD1 (6 bases). The CDR3 totals 14 residues. V lost 6 bases and J lost 5, with 18 bases in between. Germline V lookup: CDR1 DFQATT, CDR2 SNEGSKA (reference sequence). In DNA, the CDR3 is TGCAGTGCCCCAAAGGGGGAGCTCGGAGATACGCAGTATTTT. It is translated as CSAPKGELGDTQYF.

J is TRBJ1-1 and V is TRBV25-1; 8 bases align to TRBD1. Losses at the gene ends were 7 bases for V and 7 bases for J; bases not matched to a gene: 5. Germline V gives CDR1 MGHDK, CDR2 SYGVNS. The CDR3 contains 12 residues. The CDR3 DNA follows: TGTGCCAGCACTGGCAGGGGGCGTGAAGCTTTCTTT. It specifies CASTGRGREAFF. Together with reference TRBV25-1 and TRBJ1-1, the CDR3 gives the full variable domain: EADIYQTPRYLVIGTGKKITLECSQTMGHDKMYWYQQDPGMELHLIHYSYGVNSTEKGDLSSESTVSRIRTEHFPLTLESARPSHTSQYLCASTGRGREAFFGQGTRLTVV.

The rearrangement uses TRBV6-1 and TRBJ2-5, with TRBD1 matching 12 bases. There are 15 residues in the CDR3. Germline-derived CDR1 and CDR2 are MNHNS and SASEGT. V was pared by 6 bases and J by 5 bases, with 7 bases of the junction left unmatched. CDR3 in amino acids: CASSAGTGGWETQYF. The CDR3 region has the DNA TGTGCCAGCAGCGCAGGGACAGGGGGCTGGGAGACCCAGTACTTC.

The rearrangement uses TRBV5-6 and TRBJ2-6; the match to TRBD1 covers 9 bases. V lost 4 bases and J lost 0; bases outside the gene matches: 8. The germline V gene has CDR1 SGHDT and CDR2 YYEEEE. CDR3 length: 18 residues. The CDR3 reads CASSRYRDRVSGANVLTF. CDR3 sequence (DNA): TGTGCCAGCAGCCGATACCGGGACAGGGTCTCTGGGGCCAACGTCCTGACTTTC.

In its sample, this clonotype was seen once. CDR3 nucleotides: TGCAGCGTTGGACAGGGCGCCACTGAAGCTTTCTTT. It codes for CSVGQGATEAFF. The V call is TRBV29-1, the J call TRBJ1-1, with 7 nucleotides matching TRBD1. Germline V gene sequence: CDR1 SQVTM, CDR2 ANQGSEA. The trim removed 4 bases at V and 4 bases at J, leaving 3 bases unmatched. This CDR3 spans 12 amino acids.

The CDR3 here is CAWSVGTGQYEQYV. As DNA, the CDR3 is TGTGCCTGGAGTGTAGGTACAGGGCAATACGAGCAGTACGTC. J is TRBJ2-7 and V is TRBV30; tentatively, D is TRBD1 (6 bases). Between the trimmed V and J ends, which lost 0 bases and 4 bases, there was a span of 13 bases. Germline V gene data show CDR1 as GTSNPN and CDR2 as SVGIG (reference sequence). The CDR3 consists of 14 residues.

V is TRBV4-2 and J is TRBJ1-5; 7 bases line up with TRBD1. The CDR3 spans 14 residues. In germline, CDR1 is LGHNA, CDR2 YNFKEQ. V was clipped by 0 bases and J by 7 bases; unmatched bases: 3. The CDR3 DNA reads TGTGCCAGCAGCCAAGACAGGGGGGCCCAGCCCCAGCATTTT. Its protein is CASSQDRGAQPQHF.

V usage is TRBV5-1 and J usage is TRBJ1-4; 8 bases line up with TRBD1. Germline values: CDR1 SGHRS, CDR2 YFSETQ. The V gene end was trimmed by 4 bases and the J gene end by 8 bases; junction bases not matched to a gene: 7. This CDR3 spans 14 amino acids. The CDR3 is CASSRGQEGEKLFF. The CDR3 region has the DNA TGCGCCAGCAGCCGGGGACAGGAGGGGGAAAAACTGTTTTTT.

This clonotype was counted once. The chain uses TRBV20-1 and TRBJ2-5, with 9 bases that match TRBD2. V trimming: 5 bases; J trimming: 6 bases; junction bases outside the gene matches: 10. The CDR3 spans 14 residues. Germline assignment: CDR1 DFQATT and CDR2 SNEGSKA (reference sequence). The chain's CDR3 is CSAHAAGGPQTQYF. The DNA for the CDR3 is TGCAGTGCTCACGCTGCGGGAGGGCCGCAGACCCAGTACTTC.

The gene calls are TRBV28 and TRBJ1-5; 7 bases line up with TRBD1. The germline V gene has CDR1 MDHEN and CDR2 SYDVKM. The CDR3 consists of 15 residues. The V and J ends lost 10 bases and 3 bases, in that order; junction bases with no gene match: 12. The CDR3, as DNA: TGTGCCACCGTTGTGAACAGGGGAATCAATCAGCCCCAGCATTTT. Protein product: CATVVNRGINQPQHF.

The chain links TRBV2 to TRBJ1-5; D may be TRBD1 (6 bases). This CDR3 region has 15 residues. V shed 5 bases and J shed 2 bases, with 13 bases lying between them. Germline loops: CDR1 SNHLY, CDR2 FYNNEI. This chain's CDR3 is CASSPQGKGNQPQHF. The CDR3 coding sequence is TGTGCCAGCAGTCCTCAGGGGAAGGGCAATCAGCCCCAGCATTTT.

A few counts support this clonotype. The V gene is TRBV7-6, the J gene TRBJ2-5, with 12 bases fitting TRBD2. From germline, CDR1 is SGHVS and CDR2 FNYEAQ. This CDR3 has 15 amino acids. The trim removed 4 bases at V and 2 bases at J, leaving 2 bases unmatched. The CDR3 bases are TGTGCCAGCAGCTCCGGACTAGCGGGGCAAGAGACCCAGTACTTC. It encodes CASSSGLAGQETQYF. Full variable domain (remainder filled in from reference TRBV7-6 and TRBJ2-5): GAGVSQSPRYKVTKRGQDVALRCDPISGHVSLYWYRQALGQGPEFLTYFNYEAQQDKSGLPNDRFSAERPEGSISTLTIQRTEQRDSAMYRCASSSGLAGQETQYFGPGTRLLVL.

The chain uses TRBV12-3 or TRBV12-4 and TRBJ2-5, with D uncertain. The CDR3 extends over 13 amino acids. The V and J ends lost 3 bases and 1 base respectively, with 6 bases between them. CDR3: CASSLNSQETQYF. For the CDR3, the DNA is TGTGCCAGCAGTTTGAATAGCCAAGAGACCCAGTACTTC.

This chain connects TRBV5-1 to TRBJ1-2; 9 bases match TRBD1. The CDR3 covers 14 residues. V lost 7 bases, J lost 4 bases, and 8 bases stayed unmatched. Germline V gene data show CDR1 as SGHRS and CDR2 as YFSETQ. The CDR3 DNA sequence: TGCGCCAGCGGCGGGACAGGGAATTTCTATGGCTACACCTTC. Its translation: CASGGTGNFYGYTF.

The rearrangement links TRBV15 to TRBJ1-3; no clear D. Per the germline V gene, CDR1 is LNHNV and CDR2 is YYDKDF (reference sequence). V was clipped by 2 bases and J by 2 bases, with 7 bases between them. The CDR3 spans 14 residues. Written as DNA, the CDR3 is TGTGCCACCAGCAGAAAGGTTCCTGGAAACACCATATATTTT. It encodes CATSRKVPGNTIYF. The variable domain in full, completed from reference TRBV15 and TRBJ1-3, reads DAMVIQNPRYQVTQFGKPVTLSCSQTLNHNVMYWYQQKSSQAPKLLFHYYDKDFNNEADTPDNFQSRRPNTSFCFLDIRSPGLGDTAMYLCATSRKVPGNTIYFGEGSWLTVV.

The chain links TRBV5-4 to TRBJ1-1, with D possibly matching TRBD1 (5 bases). V gave up 2 bases and J gave up 6 bases, with 14 bases separating them. The CDR3 contains 14 residues. Germline CDR1 SGHNT, CDR2 YYREEE (reference sequence). CDR3 in amino acids: CASSFRGGSSEAFF. For the CDR3, the DNA is TGTGCCAGCAGCTTCCGGGGGGGGAGCTCTGAAGCTTTCTTT.

CDR3 bases: TGTGCCAGCAGAACGATCGGGACAGGGGGTTCACCCCTCCACTTT. Its protein is CASRTIGTGGSPLHF. The V gene is TRBV12-3 or TRBV12-4, the J gene TRBJ1-6; TRBD1 matches at 11 bases. The CDR3 totals 15 residues. The J segment lost 9 bases and the V segment lost 6 bases, leaving 7 bases of the junction unmatched.

The count of this clonotype is one. The rearrangement links TRBV10-3 to TRBJ2-7, with TRBD1 matching over 8 bases. Germline V gene data show CDR1 as ENHRY and CDR2 as SYGVKD. The J segment lost 5 bases and the V segment lost 5 bases, leaving 14 bases of the junction unmatched. The CDR3 is made up of 16 amino acids. The CDR3 loop is CAISPNGQGKVHEQYV. The CDR3 DNA follows: TGTGCCATCAGTCCGAACGGACAGGGAAAGGTCCACGAGCAGTACGTC.

This chain uses TRBV6-5 with TRBJ2-2; 13 bases line up with TRBD2. CDR1 is MNHEY, CDR2 SVGAGI, per germline. Trimming cost V 0 bases and J 1 base; bases outside gene matches: 8. The CDR3 sequence is 20 residues long. This CDR3 is CASSYSGGLAGIGNTGELFF. DNA for the CDR3: TGTGCCAGCAGTTACTCGGGGGGACTAGCGGGAATTGGGAACACCGGGGAGCTGTTTTTT.

The chain uses TRBV20-1 and TRBJ2-4; 7 bases match TRBD1. With 4 bases clipped from V and 7 bases from J, the junction kept 13 bases outside the gene matches. Per the germline V gene, CDR1 is DFQATT and CDR2 is SNEGSKA (reference sequence). This CDR3 contains 15 residues. The CDR3 sequence is CSATPTGQFGNIQYF. CDR3 bases: TGCAGTGCTACACCGACGGGACAGTTTGGGAACATTCAGTACTTC.

The chain couples TRBV4-1 to TRBJ2-3, with 8 bases fitting TRBD2. V shed 1 base and J 5 bases; nucleotides not matched to a gene: 8. CDR3 length: 16 residues. Germline lookup yields CDR1 MGHRA and CDR2 YSYEKL. The CDR3: CASSQAGGHWGDTQYF. CDR3 DNA: TGCGCCAGCAGCCAAGCGGGGGGGCATTGGGGAGATACGCAGTATTTT.

The V call is TRBV28, the J call TRBJ1-1; 7 nucleotides line up with TRBD1. Trimming cost V 6 bases and J 8 bases; bases outside gene matches: 12. The CDR3 sequence is 14 residues long. In germline, CDR1 is MDHEN, CDR2 SYDVKM. CDR3 sequence (DNA): TGTGCCAGCAGGCTACCGACAGGGTTCGGCGAAGCTTTCTTT. It codes for CASRLPTGFGEAFF.

V is TRBV11-2 and J is TRBJ2-1, with 7 bases identical to TRBD1. Germline-derived CDR1 and CDR2 are SGHAT and FQNNGV. This CDR3 comprises 15 residues. The ends lost 5 bases at V and 6 bases at J; junction bases unmatched: 10. As DNA, the CDR3 is TGTGCCAGCAGCCCGTTAGGACAGGCCCTCAATGAGCAGTTCTTC. The encoded protein is CASSPLGQALNEQFF. Combining the CDR3 with reference TRBV11-2 and TRBJ2-1 gives the whole variable domain EAGVAQSPRYKIIEKRQSVAFWCNPISGHATLYWYQQILGQGPKLLIQFQNNGVVDDSQLPKDRFSAERLKGVDSTLKIQPAKLEDSAVYLCASSPLGQALNEQFFGPGTRLTVL.

About this clonotype itself: A read error may produce the germline difference seen at one junction end. The V gene is TRBV9, the J gene TRBJ1-2, with 8 bases matching TRBD1. Germline assignment: CDR1 SGDLS and CDR2 YYNGEE. This CDR3 has 14 residues. CDR3 region: CASSKGQADYGYTF. As DNA, the CDR3 is TGTGCCAGCAGCAAGGGACAGGCGGACTACGGCTACACCTTC.

The chain links TRBV12-3 or TRBV12-4 to TRBJ2-1, with D tentatively TRBD2 (7 bases). Trimming removed 8 bases at V and 12 bases at J, with 20 bases between. This CDR3 has 13 amino acids. CDR3 loop: CASGQTGGPTQFF. As DNA, the CDR3 is TGTGCCAGCGGTCAGACGGGGGGCCCCACGCAGTTCTTC.